Sequencing of this T cell receptor (beta chain) was carried out in a study of blood T cell repertoires in COVID-19. Sequencing used immunoSEQ multiplex PCR; TCRdb keeps in-frame clones, though not all of them. The sample lists about 380,000 clones; roughly nine tenths were seen once. This clone was detected only a few times. For recovered donors of Cohort 3, there were two negative PCRs, clearance, or symptom resolution. V gave up 6 bases and J gave up 5 bases, with 17 bases separating them. The CDR3 has 15 amino acids. Germline CDR1 and CDR2: KGHSH and LQKENI. This TCR came from a woman aged 25 to 39 who had recovered from COVID-19. The material sequenced was PBMCs or T cells enriched from blood (not recorded which). This chain uses TRBV18 with TRBJ1-5, with D hard to call. The CDR3 DNA sequence: TGTGCCAGCTCCTCGGGAGGCTCTTCGGATCAGCCCCAGCATTTT. Encoded protein: CASSSGGSSDQPQHF. Based on the CDR3 plus reference TRBV18 and TRBJ1-5, the full variable domain is NAGVMQNPRHLVRRRGQEARLRCSPMKGHSHVYWYRQLPEEGLKFMVYLQKENIIDESGMPKERFSAEFPKEGPSILRIQQVVRGDSAAYFCASSSGGSSDQPQHFGDGTRLSIL.